Listed below are T cell receptor beta chains from one sample, sequenced in a study of blood T cell repertoires in COVID-19. The method was immunoSEQ multiplex PCR; TCRdb's version includes in-frame clones alone and lacks a portion of them. The table has roughly 250,000 clones, around 90% seen once. The source material was PBMCs or T cells enriched from blood (not recorded which). The origin of the receptors is a young woman with acute COVID-19. The CDR3 runs from the conserved cysteine through the conserved F or W. D genes are given only for firm matches. Where a row states a size, it is once, few, many or the class of an expanded clone; other rows omit it.

>TRBJ1-1|.|TRBV5-4|.
TGTGCCAGCAGCTTGGACCAGGGAGAAGCTTTCTTT
CASSLDQGEAFF
>TRBJ1-1|.|TRBV9|.
TGTGCCAGCAGCGTAGGCCCGGGGGGCGCTGAAGCTTTCTTT
CASSVGPGGAEAFF
>TRBJ2-1|TRBD2|TRBV10-3|.
TGTGCCATCAGGACCGCCCGGGGGGACAATGAGCAGTTCTTC
CAIRTARGDNEQFF
>TRBJ1-2|.|TRBV7-2|.
TGTGCCAGCAGCATAACTGACAGCGTCTATGGCTACACCTTC
CASSITDSVYGYTF
>TRBJ2-3|TRBD2|TRBV7-6|.
TGTGCCAGCAGCACCCTACTAGCGGGTGCGGCGGGCACAGATACGCAGTATTTT
CASSTLLAGAAGTDTQYF
>TRBJ1-1|TRBD1|TRBV5-1|.
TGCGCCAGCGGGACCGGGACAGTTGAAGCTTTCTTT
CASGTGTVEAFF
>TRBJ2-5|TRBD2|TRBV7-2|.
TGTGCCAGCAGGGGACGGGACCTAGCGGGAGAGACCCAGTACTTC
CASRGRDLAGETQYF
>TRBJ1-4|.|TRBV28|few
TGTGCCAGCAGTTTATGGGCGACAGCCTATAATGAAAAACTGTTTTTT
CASSLWATAYNEKLFF
>TRBJ2-5|.|TRBV6-4|.
TGTGCCAGCAGTGACCCCTCAAGCAAACAAGAGACCCAGTACTTC
CASSDPSSKQETQYF
>TRBJ2-2|.|TRBV5-1|.
TGCGCCAGCAGTTTCGGGACCGGGGAGCTGTTTTTT
CASSFGTGELFF
>TRBJ1-1|.|TRBV7-8|.
TGTGCCAGCAGCTTATCCGAACCCGGGACAAACACTGAAGCTTTCTTT
CASSLSEPGTNTEAFF
>TRBJ2-7|TRBD1|TRBV28|.
TGTGCCAGCAGTTTTGGACAGGGGTACGAGCAGTACTTC
CASSFGQGYEQYF
>TRBJ2-7|TRBD1|TRBV27|.
TGTGCCAGCAGAGTAAGACAGGGATCCTCTTCCGAGCAGTACTTC
CASRVRQGSSSEQYF
>TRBJ1-4|TRBD1|TRBV25-1|once
TGTGCCAGCAGTAGCCACCGGGACAGGGGGGAGTGGGGTGAAAAACTGTTTTTT
CASSSHRDRGEWGEKLFF
>TRBJ1-1|.|TRBV11-2|.
TGTGCCAGCAGCTCCCTCGACAGGAACACTGAAGCTTTCTTT
CASSSLDRNTEAFF
>TRBJ2-5|.|TRBV2|once
TGTGCCAGCAGTGAACTAGAGGAGACCCAGTACTTC
CASSELEETQYF
>TRBJ2-3|.|TRBV7-3|once
TGTGCCAGCAGCTTAAGTAGCCTCTCAGATACGCAGTATTTT
CASSLSSLSDTQYF
>TRBJ2-7|.|TRBV6-5|.
TGTGCCAGCACCCATACGGCCTACGAGCAGTACTTC
CASTHTAYEQYF
>TRBJ2-1|TRBD1|TRBV15|.
TGTGCCACCAGCAGAGGTAAAGGGACAGGGGATTACAATGAGCAGTTCTTC
CATSRGKGTGDYNEQFF
>TRBJ1-5|.|TRBV21-1|.
TGTGCCAGCAGCAAAGTCGAACAGGGAGAGAATCAGCCCCAGCATTTT
CASSKVEQGENQPQHF
>TRBJ2-3|.|TRBV28|.
TGTGCCAGCAGTTTTCATCCAGATACGCAGTATTTT
CASSFHPDTQYF
>TRBJ2-7|TRBD2|TRBV7-9|.
TGTGCCAGCAGGGACACGGGACTAGCGGGAGCCTACGAGCAGTACTTC
CASRDTGLAGAYEQYF
>TRBJ2-2|.|TRBV10-3|.
TGTGCCATCAGTGGACAGGTCTCCGGGGAGCTGTTTTTT
CAISGQVSGELFF
>TRBJ2-2|.|TRBV15|once
TGTGCCACCAGTCCCCGAGCAGGGACCGGGGAGCTGTTTTTT
CATSPRAGTGELFF
>TRBJ1-2|.|TRBV10-3|.
TGTGCCATCAGTGAGCTACAGGGTATTGGCTATGGCTACACCTTC
CAISELQGIGYGYTF
>TRBJ1-2|TRBD1|TRBV18|.
TGTGCCAGCTCACCCGGGACAGGGAACTATGGCTACACCTTC
CASSPGTGNYGYTF
>TRBJ2-7|TRBD1|TRBV2|.
TGTGCCAAGGGGACAGGGGAAGACGAGCAGTACTTC
CAKGTGEDEQYF